This T cell receptor (beta chain) was recovered during a study of shared clonotypes between healthy human individuals. The study's findings and limits: Donor scarcity curtailed the genetic and exposure-history diversity represented herein. It was observed that about 5% of naive CD4 clonotypes were shared across a handful of donors. In contrast to clonotypes shared by all four donors, non-shared clonotypes had lower generation probabilities.

In the naive CD8 group, cells lacked CD45RO and were positively selected for CCR7, so terminally differentiated effector memory CD45RA+ cells were left out. Nashville, Tennessee was home to all donors, each a Caucasian adult. About this clone itself: The antigen is unknown.

Produced via immunoSEQ multiplex PCR; TCRdb's table is partial and in-frame only. Here the sample spans some 2,000,000 clones, roughly 94% being singletons. The CDR3 covers 14 residues. Trimming pared 5 bases from V and 3 bases from J, leaving 10 bases between. Germline V lookup: CDR1 MNHEY, CDR2 SMNVEV (reference sequence). The receptor's source is a man in his late teens or twenties in good health. The sequenced material came from naive CD8+ T cells sorted from blood. J is TRBJ1-4 and V is TRBV27; tentatively, D is TRBD1 (6 bases). The CDR3 protein is CASSATGSNEKLFF. The CDR3 coding sequence is TGTGCCAGCAGTGCAACAGGGTCTAATGAAAAACTGTTTTTT.